Each of the 24 T cell receptor beta chains below was sequenced from the same sample in a study of beta chain features in type 1 diabetes (dated by TCRdb to between 2018 and 2020). The library was produced with the immunoSEQ multiplex PCR assay. All of the isolated RNA was reverse transcribed with the High Capacity cDNA Reverse Transcription Kit, so expressed TCRB transcripts were sequenced. What TCRdb holds here is the immuneACCESS table cut down to in-frame rearrangements. Part of the clones is not present; checked against another copy, under half of the missing clones reflect an unresolved V gene, and the others are unexplained. In this sample the table shows fewer than 500,000 clones, more than 11% of which occur a single time. In total, the top ten clones hold roughly 0.035% of the sample. The source material was naive CD4+ T cells from blood. The cell subset or site label on this specimen signifies: true naive CD4+ T cells. These receptors all come from a man between 25 and 39 years old in good health.

The table lists this clone with a few counts. This rearrangement joins TRBV4-3 to TRBJ2-6; unclear D gene. CDR3 length: 13 residues. V was trimmed by 4 bases and J by 2 bases, leaving 3 bases between them. Germline CDR1 LGHNA, CDR2 YSLEER. The CDR3 spells CASSPTGANVLTF. DNA for the CDR3: TGCGCCAGCAGCCCGACTGGGGCCAACGTCCTGACTTTC.

This clone has only a few counts. The CDR3 sequence: CASSAYWRSQETQYF. In nucleotides, the CDR3 is TGTGCCAGCAGCGCCTACTGGAGGAGTCAAGAGACCCAGTACTTC. V is TRBV7-9 and J is TRBJ2-5; D is possibly TRBD2 (5 bases). The CDR3 extends over 15 amino acids. Germline lookup yields CDR1 SEHNR and CDR2 FQNEAQ (reference sequence). V lost 5 bases to trimming and J lost 2 bases, with 15 bases between them.

The table lists this clone with a count of one. The chain has TRBV13 and TRBJ1-5; D may be TRBD1 (5 bases). The V end lost 5 bases, the J end lost 1 base, and 15 bases lay between the germline ends. The CDR3 spans 16 residues. In germline, CDR1 is PRHDT, CDR2 FYEKMQ (reference sequence). In DNA, the CDR3 is TGTGCCAGCAGCGACTCCAGGGATGGCAGCAATCAGCCCCAGCATTTT. It is translated as CASSDSRDGSNQPQHF.

The sample holds a few counts of this clone. This chain connects TRBV4-3 to TRBJ1-2; weak D call: TRBD1 (6 bases). The germline gives CDR1 LGHNA, CDR2 YSLEER. Deletions cut 1 base from V and 4 bases from J, with 13 bases between. The CDR3 extends over 15 amino acids. This CDR3 reads CASSQGGAVGYGYTF. CDR3 nucleotides: TGCGCCAGCAGCCAAGGGGGGGCAGTAGGCTATGGCTACACCTTC.

This clone was counted a few times. The genes are TRBV5-1 and TRBJ1-2, with TRBD1 matching 9 bases. With V trimmed by 4 bases and J by 7 bases, 2 bases remained unmatched. Per the germline V gene, CDR1 is SGHRS and CDR2 is YFSETQ. This CDR3 region has 12 residues. The CDR3 region is CASSPDRGGYTF. The CDR3 DNA reads as TGCGCCAGCAGCCCGGACAGGGGTGGCTACACCTTC.

V is TRBV7-2 and J is TRBJ2-7, with 10 bases identical to TRBD2. The CDR3 totals 16 residues. From germline, CDR1 is SGHTA and CDR2 FQGNSA. Losses at the gene ends were 0 bases for V and 3 bases for J; bases not matched to a gene: 5. The CDR3 coding sequence is TGTGCCAGCAGCTTAGCCGTCACTAGCGGGGTCTACGAGCAGTACTTC. Translating it yields CASSLAVTSGVYEQYF.

About this clone itself: The sample has other DNA sequences that encode this CDR3 too. This CDR3 reads CASSLRTSGGQETQYF. CDR3 bases: TGTGCCAGCAGCCTACGGACTAGTGGTGGGCAAGAGACCCAGTACTTC. The V gene is TRBV11-3, the J gene TRBJ2-5; 7 positions match TRBD2. Germline CDR1 reads SGHNT; CDR2 reads YENEEA. V lost 5 bases and J lost 2; bases outside the gene matches: 11. The CDR3 contains 16 residues.

The rearrangement joins TRBV30 to TRBJ1-5; D perhaps matches TRBD1 (6 bases). The CDR3 runs 16 residues. V was trimmed by 2 bases and J by 4 bases, leaving 18 bases between them. Germline-derived CDR1 and CDR2 are GTSNPN and SVGIG (reference sequence). CDR3 loop: CAWSPGWGQTNQPQHF. The CDR3 DNA follows: TGTGCCTGGAGTCCGGGGTGGGGACAAACAAATCAGCCCCAGCATTTT.

This clone has more than one count but fewer than ten. The chain recombines TRBV14 with TRBJ2-7, with 9 bases matching TRBD2. Germline V lookup: CDR1 SGHDN, CDR2 FVKESK. The CDR3 runs to 16 residues. The trim removed 5 bases at V and 0 bases at J, leaving 8 bases unmatched. The CDR3 region is CASSKGGGVSSYEQYV. The CDR3 nucleotides are TGTGCCAGCAGCAAAGGCGGGGGGGTGAGCTCCTACGAGCAGTACGTC.

This clone has only a few counts. The CDR3 nucleotides are TGTGCCAGCAACTCTCCCAGACAGGGCTATGGCTACACCTTC. As protein: CASNSPRQGYGYTF. The rearrangement uses TRBV9 and TRBJ1-2; TRBD1 agrees at 7 bases. From germline, CDR1 is SGDLS and CDR2 YYNGEE. V trimming: 6 bases; J trimming: 4 bases; junction bases outside the gene matches: 9. The CDR3 runs to 14 residues.

This clone was recorded a few times. V usage is TRBV9 and J usage is TRBJ1-1, with D possibly matching TRBD1 (6 bases). V gave up 5 bases and J gave up 11 bases, with 22 bases separating them. Per germline, CDR1 SGDLS and CDR2 YYNGEE. The length of the CDR3 is 14 residues. This CDR3 reads CASSQGSGGIAAFF. Written as DNA, the CDR3 is TGTGCCAGCAGTCAGGGATCCGGGGGCATAGCGGCTTTCTTT.

The V and J genes are TRBV7-8 and TRBJ2-5, with a possible D match to TRBD2 (5 bases). The germline V gene has CDR1 SGHVS and CDR2 FQNEAQ. This CDR3 is 13 amino acids long. V was shortened by 3 bases and J by 7 bases, with 12 bases between the two germline ends. Here the CDR3 reads CASSFRRSGTQYF. CDR3 DNA: TGTGCCAGCAGCTTCAGGAGGTCCGGGACCCAGTACTTC. The full variable domain, its missing parts supplied by reference TRBV7-8 and TRBJ2-5, is GAGVSQSPRYKVAKRGQDVALRCDPISGHVSLFWYQQALGQGPEFLTYFQNEAQLDKSGLPSDRFFAERPEGSVSTLKIQRTQQEDSAVYLCASSFRRSGTQYFGPGTRLLVL.

The chain recombines TRBV9 with TRBJ2-3; TRBD2 matches at 12 bases. Germline V CDR1 and CDR2: SGDLS, YYNGEE. Germline trimming cut 4 bases from V and 0 bases from J; bases unmatched to any gene: 9. CDR3 size: 18 residues. CDR3 loop: CASSPLAGGIPSTDTQYF. In nucleotides, the CDR3 is TGTGCCAGCAGCCCTCTAGCGGGGGGGATCCCTAGCACAGATACGCAGTATTTT.

This clone was observed a few times. This CDR3 reads CSVRTSGGLGDTQYF. The CDR3 DNA sequence: TGCAGCGTTAGGACTAGCGGGGGGCTGGGAGATACGCAGTATTTT. The rearrangement links TRBV29-1 to TRBJ2-3; 14 nucleotides line up with TRBD2. The CDR3 contains 15 residues. V lost 5 bases, J lost 5 bases, and 6 bases stayed unmatched. Germline assignment: CDR1 SQVTM and CDR2 ANQGSEA.

This clone was counted only a few times. The V and J genes are TRBV11-3 and TRBJ2-1; 7 positions agree with TRBD2. In germline, CDR1 is SGHNT, CDR2 YENEEA. The CDR3 sequence is 12 residues long. The V gene end was trimmed by 1 base and the J gene end by 15 bases; junction bases not matched to a gene: 6. The CDR3 region is CASSLGREIPFF. In DNA, the CDR3 is TGTGCCAGCAGCTTAGGGCGGGAGATTCCGTTCTTC.

This clone was recorded a few times. This chain joins TRBV30 and TRBJ1-2; D unresolved. This CDR3 is 15 amino acids long. The germline V and J ends were trimmed by 2 bases and 0 bases, with 13 bases remaining between them. CDR1 and CDR2 (germline): GTSNPN, SVGIG (reference sequence). CDR3 residues: CAWSLRREANYGYTF. CDR3 DNA: TGTGCCTGGAGTCTTAGGAGGGAAGCTAACTATGGCTACACCTTC.

This clone was observed a few times. The chain is built from TRBV10-3 and TRBJ2-7, with 7 bases aligning to TRBD1. Trimming cost V 4 bases and J 1 base; bases outside gene matches: 7. CDR3 size: 15 residues. Germline lookup yields CDR1 ENHRY and CDR2 SYGVKD. CDR3: CAISGRGLASYEQYF. CDR3 nucleotide sequence: TGTGCCATCAGTGGAAGGGGGCTTGCATCCTACGAGCAGTACTTC.

This clone was picked up a small number of times. The rearrangement joins TRBV27 to TRBJ2-3; 8 nucleotides align to TRBD2. This CDR3 is 16 amino acids long. Germline CDR1 and CDR2: MNHEY and SMNVEV (reference sequence). The J segment lost 2 bases and the V segment lost 3 bases, leaving 7 bases of the junction unmatched. The CDR3, as DNA: TGTGCCAGCAGTTTCTCCGCGGGGGGCCTCACAGATACGCAGTATTTT. Its translation is CASSFSAGGLTDTQYF.

The J gene is TRBJ2-3, the V gene TRBV5-4, with D unresolved. Per the germline V gene, CDR1 is SGHNT and CDR2 is YYREEE (reference sequence). Trimming took off 4 bases at V and 5 bases at J, with 11 bases between the two ends. CDR3 length: 13 residues. The CDR3 DNA reads as TGTGCCAGCAGCCGTAGCCTGGGAGATACGCAGTATTTT. Protein sequence: CASSRSLGDTQYF.

There are a few counts of this clone. The chain combines TRBV9 with TRBJ1-4, with D perhaps TRBD1 (6 bases). V lost 0 bases and J 7 bases, leaving 13 bases between the germline ends. This CDR3 has 15 amino acids. Germline V gene sequence: CDR1 SGDLS, CDR2 YYNGEE. As DNA, the CDR3 is TGTGCCAGCAGCGTAGAGACAGGTTTGGGTGAAAAACTGTTTTTT. It translates to CASSVETGLGEKLFF.

This clone was counted between two and nine times. This chain links TRBV30 with TRBJ1-3; D ambiguous. V was trimmed by 4 bases and J by 9 bases, leaving 10 bases between them. This CDR3 contains 11 residues. Per the germline V gene, CDR1 is GTSNPN and CDR2 is SVGIG (reference sequence). The CDR3 region is CAWTGRGTIYF. DNA for the CDR3: TGTGCCTGGACAGGCCGAGGCACCATATATTTT. The full variable domain, its missing parts supplied by reference TRBV30 and TRBJ1-3, is SQTIHQWPATLVQPVGSPLSLECTVEGTSNPNLYWYRQAAGRGLQLLFYSVGIGQISSEVPQNLSASRPQDRQFILSSKKLLLSDSGFYLCAWTGRGTIYFGEGSWLTVV.

V and J are TRBV30 and TRBJ2-1; D gene ambiguous. CDR3 size: 14 residues. The V gene's germline CDR1 is GTSNPN and CDR2 SVGIG (reference sequence). V lost 0 bases and J lost 0, with 6 bases in between. CDR3 nucleotide sequence: TGTGCCTGGAGTGTCGGAAACTCCTACAATGAGCAGTTCTTC. Encoded protein: CAWSVGNSYNEQFF.

This clone appeared a few times. The J gene is TRBJ2-2, the V gene TRBV15, with TRBD2 matching over 9 bases. Trimming removed 3 bases from V and 5 bases from J; junction bases left unmatched: 7. The CDR3 spans 16 residues. Per the germline V gene, CDR1 is LNHNV and CDR2 is YYDKDF (reference sequence). The CDR3 DNA reads as TGTGCCACCAGCAGTTCGCGTCTAGCGGGGACCGGGGAGCTGTTTTTT. Amino acid sequence: CATSSSRLAGTGELFF.

V gene TRBV2 combines with J gene TRBJ2-5; D unclear. Between the trimmed V and J ends, which lost 4 bases and 2 bases, there was a span of 8 bases. From germline, CDR1 is SNHLY and CDR2 FYNNEI. This CDR3 contains 13 residues. DNA of the CDR3: TGTGCCAGCAGTGTGTCACTTCAAGAGACCCAGTACTTC. It specifies CASSVSLQETQYF.